This TCR beta chain was sequenced for a study of identical twins. TCRdb reprocessed the 5' RACE reads via MiXCR and lists one record per CDR3 protein. The repertoire has hundreds of thousands of distinct CDR3 sequences, approximately 6.8% of them found once; the top ten carry about 5.6%. This clonotype showed up just a few times. The sample was also reused in another study, on yellow fever vaccine responses in identical twins. That paper adds: Twins' T cell vaccine responses reportedly looked partly convergent, partly personalized.

The origin of this receptor is a woman aged 18-29 years in good health. Sequenced input: CD8+ T cells sorted from blood.

The CDR3 spells CASSVGTGGSETQYF. CDR3 in DNA: TGTGCCAGCAGCGTCGGGACAGGGGGCAGTGAGACCCAGTACTTC. The chain joins TRBV11-2 to TRBJ2-5; TRBD1 aligns across 12 bases. CDR1 SGHAT and CDR2 FQNNGV come from the germline V gene. The length of the CDR3 is 15 residues. Unmatched junction bases numbered 6, after V lost 5 bases and J lost 5 bases.